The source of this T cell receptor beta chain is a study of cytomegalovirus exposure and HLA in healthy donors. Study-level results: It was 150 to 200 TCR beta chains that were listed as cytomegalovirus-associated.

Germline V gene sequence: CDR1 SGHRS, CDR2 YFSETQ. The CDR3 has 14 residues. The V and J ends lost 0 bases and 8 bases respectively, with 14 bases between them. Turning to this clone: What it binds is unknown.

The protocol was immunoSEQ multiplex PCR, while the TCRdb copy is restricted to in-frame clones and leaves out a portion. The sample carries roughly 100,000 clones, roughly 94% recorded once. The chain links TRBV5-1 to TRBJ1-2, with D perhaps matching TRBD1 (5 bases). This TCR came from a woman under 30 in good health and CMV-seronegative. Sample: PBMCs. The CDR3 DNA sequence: TGCGCCAGCAGCTTGGACGGAGGGGCCAGCGGCTACACCTTC. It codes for CASSLDGGASGYTF.